This TCR beta chain was captured by sequencing in a study of control samples from healthy donors and cancer patients. The germline CDR1 and CDR2 sequences are SGDLS and YYNGEE. V was clipped by 3 bases and J by 0 bases, with 12 bases between them. This CDR3 comprises 15 residues. Generated by immunoSEQ multiplex PCR, the TCRdb table keeps only in-frame clones and is missing some. The table shows fewer than 110,000 clones, with around nine tenths occurring only once. The chain uses TRBV9 and TRBJ1-1; TRBD1 is a possible D gene (5 bases). The sequenced material came from blood. This receptor was obtained from a man aged 25-40 years in good health. DNA of the CDR3: TGTGCCAGCAGCGCTTTGGGGCAGGTGAACACTGAAGCTTTCTTT. Its protein product is CASSALGQVNTEAFF.